The following is a T cell receptor beta chain sequence with its context. Every participant with HIV received treatment in the United States. The data are from a study of long-term antiretroviral therapy in people with HIV. Version v3.0 of the immunoSEQ assay ran at survey level. Clones were sequenced by immunoSEQ multiplex PCR, and TCRdb holds only the in-frame ones, with some missing. The sample lists about 34,000 clones; about 94% were seen once. Germline V lookup: CDR1 SGDLS, CDR2 YYNGEE. The CDR3 is 16 amino acids. V was clipped by 4 bases and J by 3 bases, with 18 bases between them. Source: unsorted PBMCs, taken 5 to 5.5 years after starting antiretroviral therapy. The chain combines TRBV9 with TRBJ2-3, with D perhaps matching TRBD1 (6 bases). The sequence was collected from a woman aged 50 to 65 with HIV. CDR3: CASSLRSGVATDTQYF. CDR3 sequence (DNA): TGTGCCAGCAGCTTACGCTCAGGGGTAGCGACAGATACGCAGTATTTT. The full variable domain, its missing parts supplied by reference TRBV9 and TRBJ2-3, is DSGVTQTPKHLITATGQRVTLRCSPRSGDLSVYWYQQSLDQGLQFLIQYYNGEERAKGNILERFSAQQFPDLHSELNLSSLELGDSALYFCASSLRSGVATDTQYFGPGTRLTVL.